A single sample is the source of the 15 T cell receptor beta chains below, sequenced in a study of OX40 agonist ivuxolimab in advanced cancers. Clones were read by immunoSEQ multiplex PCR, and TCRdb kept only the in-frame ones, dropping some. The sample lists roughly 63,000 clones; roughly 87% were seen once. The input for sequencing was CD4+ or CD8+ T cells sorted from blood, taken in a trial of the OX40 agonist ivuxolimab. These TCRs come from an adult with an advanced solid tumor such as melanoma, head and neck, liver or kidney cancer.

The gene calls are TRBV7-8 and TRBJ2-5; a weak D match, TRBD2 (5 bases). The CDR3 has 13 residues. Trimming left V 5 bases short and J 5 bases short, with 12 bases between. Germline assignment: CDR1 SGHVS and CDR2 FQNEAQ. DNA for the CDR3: TGTGCCAGCAGCCCATCGAGGGCGGAGACCCAGTACTTC. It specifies CASSPSRAETQYF.

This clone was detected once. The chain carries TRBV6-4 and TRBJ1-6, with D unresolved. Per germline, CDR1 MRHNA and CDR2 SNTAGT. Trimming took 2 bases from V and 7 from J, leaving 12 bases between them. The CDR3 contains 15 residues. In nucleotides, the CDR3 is TGTGCCAGCAGTGACATCGCCCACGGCAATTCACCCCTCCACTTT. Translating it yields CASSDIAHGNSPLHF.

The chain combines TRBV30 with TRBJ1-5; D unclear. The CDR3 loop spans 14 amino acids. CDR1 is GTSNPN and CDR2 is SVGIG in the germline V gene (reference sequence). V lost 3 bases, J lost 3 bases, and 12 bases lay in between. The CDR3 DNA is TGTGCCTGGAGGACGGGTGGCCCCAATCAGCCCCAGCATTTT. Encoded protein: CAWRTGGPNQPQHF.

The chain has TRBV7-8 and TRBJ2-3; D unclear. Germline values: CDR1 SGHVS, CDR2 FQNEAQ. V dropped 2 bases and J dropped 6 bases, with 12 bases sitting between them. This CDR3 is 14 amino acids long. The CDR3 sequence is CASSLKRVGDTQYF. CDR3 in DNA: TGTGCCAGCAGCTTAAAAAGGGTCGGGGATACGCAGTATTTT.

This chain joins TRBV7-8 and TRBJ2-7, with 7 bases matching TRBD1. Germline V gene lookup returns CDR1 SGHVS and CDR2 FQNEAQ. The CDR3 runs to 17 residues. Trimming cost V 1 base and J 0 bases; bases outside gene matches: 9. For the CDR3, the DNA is TGTGCCAGCAGCTTAGAACAGGCAGGGGGTAGCTCCTACGAGCAGTACGTC. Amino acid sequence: CASSLEQAGGSSYEQYV.

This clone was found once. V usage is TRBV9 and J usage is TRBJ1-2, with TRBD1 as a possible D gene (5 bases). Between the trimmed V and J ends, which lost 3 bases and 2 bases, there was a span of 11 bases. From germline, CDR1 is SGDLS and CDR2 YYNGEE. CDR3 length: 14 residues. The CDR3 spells CASSGQGGNYGYTF. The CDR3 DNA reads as TGTGCCAGCAGCGGGCAGGGCGGCAACTATGGCTACACCTTC.

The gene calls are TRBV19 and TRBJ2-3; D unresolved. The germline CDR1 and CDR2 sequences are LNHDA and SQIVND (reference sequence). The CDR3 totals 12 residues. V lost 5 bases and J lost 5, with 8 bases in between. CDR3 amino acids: CASSPGVDTQYF. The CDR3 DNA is TGTGCCAGTAGTCCTGGCGTAGATACGCAGTATTTT.

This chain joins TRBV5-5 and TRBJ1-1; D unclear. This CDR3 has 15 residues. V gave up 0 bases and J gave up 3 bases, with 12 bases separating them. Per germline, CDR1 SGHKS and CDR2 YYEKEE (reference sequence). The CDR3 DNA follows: TGTGCCAGCAGCTTGGTCCCGGGTGAGGACACTGAAGCTTTCTTT. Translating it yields CASSLVPGEDTEAFF.

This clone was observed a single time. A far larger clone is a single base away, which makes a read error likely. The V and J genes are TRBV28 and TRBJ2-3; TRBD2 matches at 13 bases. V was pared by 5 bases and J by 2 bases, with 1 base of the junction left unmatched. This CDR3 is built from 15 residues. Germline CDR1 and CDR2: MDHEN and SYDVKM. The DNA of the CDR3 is TGTGCCAGCAGTGGGACTAGCGGGACCACAGATACGCAGTATTTT. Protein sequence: CASSGTSGTTDTQYF.

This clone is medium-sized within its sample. CDR3 coding DNA: TGCGCCAGCAGCTCTAAAACAGGGCTGGTCACTGAAGCTTTCTTT. This codes for CASSSKTGLVTEAFF. This chain links TRBV5-1 with TRBJ1-1; tentatively, D is TRBD1 (6 bases). Trimming cost V 3 bases and J 4 bases, with 16 bases left between them. The CDR3 consists of 15 residues. The germline V gene has CDR1 SGHRS and CDR2 YFSETQ.

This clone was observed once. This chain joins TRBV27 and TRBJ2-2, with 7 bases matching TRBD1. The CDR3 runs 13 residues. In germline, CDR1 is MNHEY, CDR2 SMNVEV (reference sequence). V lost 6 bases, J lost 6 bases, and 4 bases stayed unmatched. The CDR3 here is CASSPTGSGELFF. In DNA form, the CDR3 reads TGTGCCAGCAGCCCGACAGGGTCCGGGGAGCTGTTTTTT.

The CDR3 DNA reads as TGTGCCAGTAGTCCAATGGGGGGATTCTCCTACAATGAGCAGTTCTTC. Its protein is CASSPMGGFSYNEQFF. V and J are TRBV19 and TRBJ2-1; TRBD2 is a possible D gene (6 bases). V shed 5 bases and J shed 0 bases, with 14 bases lying between them. The CDR3 extends over 16 amino acids. Germline V gene data show CDR1 as LNHDA and CDR2 as SQIVND (reference sequence).

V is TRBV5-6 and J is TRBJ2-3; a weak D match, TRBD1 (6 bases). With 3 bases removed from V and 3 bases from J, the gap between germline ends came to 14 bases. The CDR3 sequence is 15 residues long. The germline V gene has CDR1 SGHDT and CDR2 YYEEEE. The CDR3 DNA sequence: TGTGCCAGCAGCTCGTTCAGGGGAGCTACAGATACGCAGTATTTT. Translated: CASSSFRGATDTQYF.

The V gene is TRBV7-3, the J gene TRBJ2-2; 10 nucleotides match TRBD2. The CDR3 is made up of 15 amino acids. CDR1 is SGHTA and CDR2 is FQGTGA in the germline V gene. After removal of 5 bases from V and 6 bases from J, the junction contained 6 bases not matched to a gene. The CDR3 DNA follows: TGTGCCAGCAGCCTGACTAGCGGGCCGGCCGGGGAGCTGTTTTTT. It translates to CASSLTSGPAGELFF.

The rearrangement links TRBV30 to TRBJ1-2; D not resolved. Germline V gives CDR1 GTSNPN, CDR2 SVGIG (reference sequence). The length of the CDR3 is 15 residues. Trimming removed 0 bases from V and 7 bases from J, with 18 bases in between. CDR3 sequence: CAWSVPPGRYGGYTF. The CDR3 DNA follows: TGTGCCTGGAGTGTGCCCCCTGGTCGGTACGGTGGCTACACCTTC.